This T cell receptor beta chain was obtained from a study of blood T cells in healthy people across ages. The CDR3 is made up of 16 amino acids. Germline-derived CDR1 and CDR2 are SGHKS and YYEKEE (reference sequence). V lost 4 bases, J lost 4 bases, and 18 bases lay in between. On this clonotype: A much larger clone is a single base away; this may be a read error.

Primers used in a second PCR of roughly 6 to 12 cycles were a sample-barcoded 5' primer and a J-beta primer mix. MiXCR was run by TCRdb on the 5' RACE reads, yielding one entry per CDR3 protein. The sample carries about 1.6 million distinct CDR3 sequences, about 35% recorded once. The sample taken for sequencing was blood. V is TRBV5-5 and J is TRBJ1-5; TRBD1 is a possible D gene (6 bases). This TCR was sampled from a woman under 40 in good health. This CDR3 is CASSPRTWGLNQPQHF. The DNA for the CDR3 is TGTGCCAGCAGCCCGCGGACTTGGGGGCTTAATCAGCCCCAGCATTTT.